This TCR beta chain was identified in a study of regulatory T cells in long-lasting Graves disease. This clonotype was recorded many times. Time point here: persistent/refractory GD, antithyroid drugs over 5 years with positive TRAb. PBMC RNA was the source of the TCR library. V shed 2 bases and J shed 5 bases, with 13 bases lying between them. The CDR3 spans 15 residues. Construction of TCR beta libraries relied on iRepertoire HTBI primers and on Arm-PCR targeting CDR3 regions. TCRdb fed the multiplex PCR reads into MiXCR, producing one record per CDR3 protein. The sample contains almost 350,000 distinct CDR3 sequences, around a fifth of which appear only once.

The sequence was obtained from a female donor with Graves disease. This specimen consisted of peripheral blood mononuclear cells (PBMCs), obtained when the disease was refractory, from a patient treated with antithyroid drugs. The V call is TRBV12-3 or TRBV12-4, the J call TRBJ1-5, with D perhaps matching TRBD1 (5 bases). CDR3 region: CASSLTLEGYQPQHF. For the CDR3, the DNA is TGTGCCAGCAGTTTAACCCTAGAGGGGTATCAGCCCCAGCATTTT.